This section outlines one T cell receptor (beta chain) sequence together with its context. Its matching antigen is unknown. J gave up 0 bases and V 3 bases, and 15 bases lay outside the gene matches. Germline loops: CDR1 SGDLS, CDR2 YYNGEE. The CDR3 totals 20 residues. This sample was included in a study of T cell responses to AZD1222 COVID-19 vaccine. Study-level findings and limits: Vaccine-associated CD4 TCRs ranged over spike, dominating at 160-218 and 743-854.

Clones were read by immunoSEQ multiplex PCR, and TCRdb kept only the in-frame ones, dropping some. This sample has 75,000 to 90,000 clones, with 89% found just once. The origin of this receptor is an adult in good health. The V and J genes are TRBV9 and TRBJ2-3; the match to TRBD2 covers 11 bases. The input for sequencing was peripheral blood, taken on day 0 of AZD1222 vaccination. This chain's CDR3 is CASSGPRTSGGATSTDTQYF. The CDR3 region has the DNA TGTGCCAGCAGCGGACCCCGCACTAGCGGGGGAGCCACTAGCACAGATACGCAGTATTTT.